This T cell receptor (beta chain) is drawn from a study of cytomegalovirus exposure and HLA in healthy donors. Study-wide points: Despite most TCR sequences being rare, some public TCRs occurred in many donors.

Primers: 60 Vbeta forward and 13 Jbeta reverse. Profiled with immunoSEQ multiplex PCR; TCRdb holds only in-frame clones, not every one. The sample totals 35,000 or so clones; its top ten clones hold approximately 10%. Germline CDR1 SEHNR, CDR2 FQNEAQ (reference sequence). The CDR3 is 15 residues long. Trimming pared 5 bases from V and 5 bases from J, leaving 18 bases between. As regards this clone: The antigen is unknown.

This chain joins TRBV7-9 and TRBJ1-1, with D perhaps matching TRBD1 (6 bases). This receptor was taken from a middle-aged man in good health and CMV-seropositive. The material sequenced was PBMCs. CDR3 in amino acids: CASSHTGGGRTEAFF. The CDR3 DNA reads as TGTGCCAGCAGCCATACGGGGGGCGGTCGGACTGAAGCTTTCTTT.